Listed below are T cell receptor beta chains from one sample, sequenced in a study of T cell responses to AZD1222 COVID-19 vaccine. Sequencing used immunoSEQ multiplex PCR; TCRdb keeps in-frame clones, though not all of them. The profile shows 95,000 to 150,000 clones, about 90% of them singletons. The sequenced sample was peripheral blood, obtained on day 0 of AZD1222 vaccination. Source of these receptors: an adult in good health. Both conserved end residues are part of each CDR3. D genes are given only for firm matches. The size field is filled for only some rows; it gives once, few, many or a size class.

TRBJ2-1,once,TRBV13,.,TGTGCCAGCAGCCTATCGACGAGCGCCCTAAGCTCCTACAATGAGCAGTTCTTC,CASSLSTSALSSYNEQFF
TRBJ2-3,.,TRBV4-1,TRBD2,TGCGCCAGCAGCCATGCCGGGACTAGCGGGATGGCCGTGGCAGATACGCAGTATTTT,CASSHAGTSGMAVADTQYF
TRBJ2-1,.,TRBV24-1,TRBD2,TGTGCCACCAGTGATTTCAGCGGGAGGGGATACAATGAGCAGTTCTTC,CATSDFSGRGYNEQFF
TRBJ1-4,.,TRBV4-3,.,TGCGCCAGCAGCCAAGAACTTGGGCAGGGTAATGAAAAACTGTTTTTT,CASSQELGQGNEKLFF
TRBJ1-2,.,TRBV27,TRBD1,TGTGCCAGCAGTTTATATACAGGGGGTACTAACTATGGCTACACCTTC,CASSLYTGGTNYGYTF
TRBJ1-2,.,TRBV10-3,.,TGTGCCATCAGTGAGGAATACACCGCTAACTATGGCTACACCTTC,CAISEEYTANYGYTF
TRBJ1-1,.,TRBV5-4,TRBD1,TGTGCCAGCAGCCAGGGACAGCTAGAAGCTTTCTTT,CASSQGQLEAFF
TRBJ2-5,.,TRBV3-1/TRBV3-2,TRBD1,TGTGCCAGCAGCCTAAGGGACAGGTTAGAGACCCAGTACTTC,CASSLRDRLETQYF
TRBJ1-2,.,TRBV12-3/TRBV12-4,.,TGTGCCAGCAGACGCTACAGGGATGGCTACACCTTC,CASRRYRDGYTF
TRBJ2-2,.,TRBV27,TRBD2,TGTGCCAGCAGTTGGGGGGGGTCGAACACCGGGGAGCTGTTTTTT,CASSWGGSNTGELFF
TRBJ2-2,.,TRBV10-3,.,TGTGCCATTACTACAGGGATCACGAACACCGGGGAGCTGTTTTTT,CAITTGITNTGELFF
TRBJ2-7,.,TRBV7-2,.,TGTGCCAGCAGCTTAGGGGGCAGTACCTACGAGCAGTACTTC,CASSLGGSTYEQYF
TRBJ2-7,.,TRBV28,TRBD1,TGTGCCAGCAGTTCCGGCCGGGACAGGGGGTCCTACGAGCAGTACTTC,CASSSGRDRGSYEQYF
TRBJ1-2,.,TRBV19,.,TGTGCCAGTAGTATAGCCAGAATGGGTGGCTACACCTTC,CASSIARMGGYTF
TRBJ2-3,.,TRBV6-1,.,TGTGCCAGCAGTGATGCAGATACGCAGTATTTT,CASSDADTQYF
TRBJ1-1,.,TRBV14,.,TGTGCCAGCAGCCAATCACGGGGGGGACCTTTTGGAGCTTTCTTT,CASSQSRGGPFGAFF
TRBJ1-3,.,TRBV7-2,.,TGTGCCAGCAGCCAAAACAGGGCTGGAAACACCATATATTTT,CASSQNRAGNTIYF
TRBJ2-7,.,TRBV6-5,TRBD2,TGTGCCAGCAGTACTAGCGGGAGGCTCGTCTACGAGCAGTACTTC,CASSTSGRLVYEQYF
TRBJ1-4,.,TRBV6-1,TRBD1,TGTGCCAGCAGTGAAGGACGGGACAGTATGTCTGCCTGGGAAAAACTGTTTTTT,CASSEGRDSMSAWEKLFF
TRBJ2-2,once,TRBV6-5,.,TGTGCCAGCAGTTACGCCTTCGGGGTGAACACCGGGGAGCTGTTTTTT,CASSYAFGVNTGELFF
TRBJ1-1,once,TRBV10-3,TRBD1,TGTGCCATCAGTGAGGGGGGGACAGGGGGAGCTTTCTTT,CAISEGGTGGAFF
TRBJ1-1,.,TRBV7-8,.,TGTGCCAGCAGCTTCGACACTGAAGCTTTCTTT,CASSFDTEAFF
TRBJ1-6,.,TRBV23-1,.,TGCGCCAGCAGCCCGCGGTCAGGGGACTCCTATAATTCACCCCTCCACTTT,CASSPRSGDSYNSPLHF
TRBJ1-6,.,TRBV6-5,.,TGTGCCAGCACCAGAGTTGACTCCTATAATTCACCCCTCCACTTT,CASTRVDSYNSPLHF
TRBJ2-3,.,TRBV11-2,.,TGTGCCAGCAGCTTAGATTTCCTAACACAGCATACAGATACGCAGTATTTT,CASSLDFLTQHTDTQYF
TRBJ2-3,once,TRBV11-3,TRBD2,TGTGCCAGCAGCTTAAGGGAGGGGTACACAGATACGCAGTATTTT,CASSLREGYTDTQYF
TRBJ2-3,.,TRBV12-3/TRBV12-4,.,TGTGCCAGCAGGTTCGGGCGAACAGATACGCAGTATTTT,CASRFGRTDTQYF
TRBJ1-3,once,TRBV20-1,.,TGCAGTGCTAGTAGGGGGGCAAGTGGAAACACCATATATTTT,CSASRGASGNTIYF
TRBJ2-5,once,TRBV19,.,TGTGCCAGTAGTATGGGCGGGATCGAGACCCAGTACTTC,CASSMGGIETQYF
TRBJ2-1,.,TRBV12-3/TRBV12-4,.,TGTGCCAGCAGCCCGGGGAATGAGCAGTTCTTC,CASSPGNEQFF
TRBJ1-1,.,TRBV11-2,.,TGTGCCAGCAGCTTAGTCTGGGCTAGCAACATGAACACTGAAGCTTTCTTT,CASSLVWASNMNTEAFF
TRBJ1-1,.,TRBV5-4,TRBD1,TGTGCCAGCAGCTTGACGGGACAGGGTCGTTCGTACACTGAAGCTTTCTTT,CASSLTGQGRSYTEAFF
TRBJ2-2,.,TRBV19,.,TGTGCCAGTAGTATACTAAAGGGGAGGAGCACCGGGGAGCTGTTTTTT,CASSILKGRSTGELFF
TRBJ1-2,.,TRBV6-2/TRBV6-3,.,TGTGCCAGCAGTGACAGCTATGGCTACACCTTC,CASSDSYGYTF
TRBJ2-3,once,TRBV4-1,.,TGCGCCAGCAGCCAAGATTTCGGGAGCCTCCCAGATACGCAGTATTTT,CASSQDFGSLPDTQYF
TRBJ2-5,.,TRBV4-1,TRBD2,TGCGCCAGCAGCCAAGGAGGGACTAGCGGGAGGGCGGGCATAGAGACCCAGTACTTC,CASSQGGTSGRAGIETQYF
TRBJ1-4,.,TRBV15,.,TGTGCCACCAGCAGAGGGGCAACTAATGAAAAACTGTTTTTT,CATSRGATNEKLFF
TRBJ2-2,.,TRBV7-3,.,TGTGCCAGCAGCTTAGGATCAGGGGTCTCCGGGGAGCTGTTTTTT,CASSLGSGVSGELFF
TRBJ2-5,once,TRBV5-1,TRBD2,TGCGCCAGCACCCGACTAGCGGGAGACAGAGAGACCCAGTACTTC,CASTRLAGDRETQYF
TRBJ2-3,.,TRBV3-1/TRBV3-2,TRBD2,TGTGCCAGCAGCCAAGGCCCTAGCGGGACGAGCACAGATACGCAGTATTTT,CASSQGPSGTSTDTQYF
TRBJ1-2,.,TRBV5-1,.,TGCGCCAGCAGCTATGACAGAAACTACTATGGCTACACCTTC,CASSYDRNYYGYTF
TRBJ2-3,.,TRBV19,.,TGTGCCAGTACACGGACTATCGGCACAGATACGCAGTATTTT,CASTRTIGTDTQYF
TRBJ1-2,.,TRBV19,TRBD1,TGTGCCAGTAGTATAGACCCGGACAGGGGCTACACCTTC,CASSIDPDRGYTF
TRBJ2-7,.,TRBV19,TRBD1,TGTGCCAGCAGGGGACAGGGGTCCTACGAGCAGTACTTC,CASRGQGSYEQYF
TRBJ2-3,.,TRBV11-2,TRBD2,TGTGCCAGCAGCTTAAGTGCTAGCGGGAGTTTTGGAACAGATACGCAGTATTTT,CASSLSASGSFGTDTQYF
TRBJ2-1,.,TRBV3-1/TRBV3-2,TRBD2,TGTGCCAGCAGCCATCCTGATACTAGCGGGGGGAGAAATGAGCAGTTCTTC,CASSHPDTSGGRNEQFF
TRBJ2-7,once,TRBV24-1,TRBD1,TGTGCCACCAGTCCAACGTTCCAGGGGGACGAGCAGTACTTC,CATSPTFQGDEQYF
TRBJ2-3,.,TRBV3-1/TRBV3-2,.,TGTGCCAGCAGCCAAGATAAGAAAGCGGCGGCAGATACGCAGTATTTT,CASSQDKKAAADTQYF
TRBJ2-7,.,TRBV6-5,.,TGTGCCAGCAGTTACTCAGGGGTCGAGCAGTACTTC,CASSYSGVEQYF
TRBJ2-7,.,TRBV15,TRBD1,TGTGCCACCAGCAGAGATGGACAGGCCTACGAGCAGTACTTC,CATSRDGQAYEQYF
TRBJ2-7,.,TRBV4-3,TRBD2,TGCGCCAGCAGCCAACTAGCGGGAGAGTACGAGCAGTACTTC,CASSQLAGEYEQYF
TRBJ1-4,.,TRBV19,TRBD1,TGTGCCAGCGCTCACAGGGGAGGTTTTAATGAAAAACTGTTTTTT,CASAHRGGFNEKLFF
TRBJ1-3,.,TRBV7-9,.,TGTGCCAGCAGCTTGGGGCCGGCTAGCTCTGGAAACACCATATATTTT,CASSLGPASSGNTIYF
TRBJ2-1,.,TRBV7-6,.,TGTGCCAGCGGCCAGGGGCAGGGAGCACACAATGAGCAGTTCTTC,CASGQGQGAHNEQFF
TRBJ1-4,.,TRBV24-1,.,TGTGCCACCAGTGACCCCTCTGACGGGAATGAAAAACTGTTTTTT,CATSDPSDGNEKLFF
TRBJ1-2,.,TRBV18,TRBD1,TGTGCCAGCTCACCTCCAGGGGGGTACTATGGCTACACCTTC,CASSPPGGYYGYTF
TRBJ1-5,.,TRBV27,.,TGTGCCACCGGATTCCTAGGGGGGCATCAGCCCCAGCATTTT,CATGFLGGHQPQHF
TRBJ2-7,.,TRBV5-4,TRBD2,TGTGCCAGCAGCTCCCTGGGACTAGACCATAACTACGAGCAGTACTTC,CASSSLGLDHNYEQYF
TRBJ2-7,.,TRBV27,.,TGTGCCAGCAATGCCTGGGGGGCCCGCTACGAGCAGTACTTC,CASNAWGARYEQYF
TRBJ1-1,.,TRBV18,TRBD1,TGTGCCAGCTCACCAGTCCCGGGACAGACGAACACTGAAGCTTTCTTT,CASSPVPGQTNTEAFF